A selection of T cell receptor beta chains follows, all from one sample in a study of Graves' ophthalmopathy and Graves' hyperthyroidism. TCRdb passed the multiplex PCR reads through MiXCR, listing each CDR3 protein once. The top ten clones hold approximately 3% of a sample with approximately 380,000 distinct CDR3 sequences, approximately 21% of them seen once. The sequenced sample was peripheral blood. These receptor sequences come from a woman younger than 30 with stable Graves' hyperthyroidism. The conserved cysteine and the conserved F or W are not part of the CDR3 here.

TRBV20-1	SARRSGRGRAYEQY
TRBV20-1	SARVGLALEQY
TRBV6-1	ASCDRKETQY
TRBV6-5	ASSPLSGARQETQY
TRBV27	ASSPQTGYEETQY
TRBV9	ASSVDRNYGYT
TRBV7-2	ASSPGWTQY
TRBV28	ASSTSREKRNTGELF
TRBV20-1	SATHARSSGGKETQY
TRBV29-1	SAGGPGVRETQY
TRBV11-2	ASRRPYSSGRAIGELF
TRBV12-3/TRBV12-4	ASSPRVGPEQY
TRBV4-1	ASSQSLTPTYEQY
TRBV6-5	ASSYFGAGNTEAF
TRBV28	ASSFAGTPEAF
TRBV20-1	SAPQTANYGYT
TRBV9	ASSLQGESDYT
TRBV29-1	SDVWGTGAIGGYT
TRBV30	AWSSGQGSSPLH
TRBV25-1	ASSEYRDGGANVLT
TRBV3-1	ASSLAHWRETQY
TRBV11-2	ASSLAQELAF
TRBV12-3/TRBV12-4	ASSFGDSSGTQY
TRBV4-2	ASSQDYAGNTEAF
TRBV5-4	ASRGASQSYGYT
TRBV12-3/TRBV12-4	ASSYGTGPTYEQY
TRBV19	ASSSGGSSRKTQY
TRBV6-1	ASRWTGRGQPQH
TRBV7-2	ASSLLRGSRWGTEAF
TRBV19	ASSGGLMNTEAF
TRBV2	ASNDRAGNTEAF
TRBV12-3/TRBV12-4	ASTPTGDRRDYGYT
TRBV3-1	ASSQGYHGGTEAF
TRBV12-3/TRBV12-4	ASSLKAGYGYT
TRBV12-3/TRBV12-4	ASSLHASGANVLT
TRBV15	ATSRDRAVQGYT
TRBV7-9	ASSLSQGYNGYT
TRBV13	ASSFRTGGYT
TRBV10-1	ASRKPNYEQY
TRBV7-2	ASSLGTSGASIY
TRBV28	ASSPAPGRDDNQPQH
TRBV11-2	ASSLGDERGYT
TRBV2	ASSEGGPIRPQH
TRBV5-4	ASSLDLQGETQY
TRBV5-1	ASSLVSGSVYEQY
TRBV4-1	ASSQKSQGGGNSPLH
TRBV10-3	AISESSYGRNNEQY
TRBV27	ASTGPSGETQY
TRBV20-1	SALPFGPRTEAF
TRBV15	ATSSAGRNQPQH
TRBV6-5	ASSYSYHSLGYGYT